This TCR beta chain is drawn from a study of cytomegalovirus exposure and HLA in healthy donors. The PCR employed 60 Vbeta primers together with 13 Jbeta primers. Assay: immunoSEQ multiplex PCR; the TCRdb copy retains only in-frame clones and omits some. The sample contains 120,000 or so clones, 79% of which appear only once. Findings of the study overall: One variant, a missense change in DCLRE1C, was linked in a later analysis to TCR beta V- and J-gene trimming.

V gave up 1 base and J gave up 8 bases; unmatched junction bases: 12. From germline, CDR1 is SGHNT and CDR2 YENEEA. The CDR3 spans 17 residues. Donors were nominally healthy when sampled, though unrecorded immune exposures were likely. This clone was picked up a small number of times. Its antigen is currently unknown. The V gene is TRBV11-3, the J gene TRBJ2-3, with 10 bases fitting TRBD2. The origin of this receptor is a young man in good health and CMV-seronegative. The specimen was PBMCs. The CDR3 is CASSLVSTGTSAGTQYF. CDR3 in DNA: TGTGCCAGCAGCTTAGTTTCCACCGGGACTAGCGCTGGTACGCAGTATTTT.